One and the same sample provided the 28 T cell receptor beta chains below, sequenced in a study of T cells in Graves' hyperthyroidism and ophthalmopathy. Authors of the study amplified TCR beta CDR3 regions from RNA transcripts. A first-round RT-PCR of the TCR CDR3 used the HTBI primer set. TCRdb fed the multiplex PCR reads into MiXCR, producing one record per CDR3 protein. There are 650,000 to 750,000 distinct CDR3 sequences in the sample; 14% occur only once, and 10% lies in the top ten. The sequencing input was blood. These receptors all stem from a woman aged 18 to 35 with Graves' hyperthyroidism.

This clonotype was observed at least ten times. J is TRBJ1-1 and V is TRBV7-2, with 7 positions matching TRBD1. The CDR3 totals 16 residues. The V gene's germline CDR1 is SGHTA and CDR2 FQGNSA. Trimming at V came to 5 bases and at J to 0 bases, leaving 9 bases not matched to a gene. CDR3: CASSRGRQGVNTEAFF. For the CDR3, the DNA is TGTGCCAGCAGCCGTGGGAGGCAGGGGGTGAACACTGAAGCTTTCTTT.

This clonotype was recorded a few times. The genes are TRBV10-1 and TRBJ2-7, with a weak D call TRBD1 (6 bases). The CDR3 has 13 amino acids. Trimming removed 10 bases at V and 6 bases at J, with 19 bases between. Germline lookup yields CDR1 WNHNN and CDR2 SYGVQD (reference sequence). The CDR3 reads CATAGTPVSEQYF. The CDR3 coding sequence is TGCGCCACCGCCGGGACACCGGTCTCCGAGCAGTACTTC.

At least ten counts were recorded for this clonotype. The chain employs TRBV11-2 and TRBJ2-3; maybe TRBD2 (7 bases). CDR3 size: 15 residues. The V gene lost 1 base and the J gene lost 4 bases, with 12 bases spanning the gap. Per the germline V gene, CDR1 is SGHAT and CDR2 is FQNNGV. CDR3 sequence reads: CASSLVRGGSDTQYF. The DNA for the CDR3 is TGTGCCAGCAGCTTAGTCCGCGGGGGCTCAGATACGCAGTATTTT.

This clonotype has at least ten counts. The rearrangement joins TRBV20-1 to TRBJ2-1; D call uncertain. V was pared by 0 bases and J by 7 bases, with 22 bases between. The CDR3 loop spans 17 amino acids. CDR1 and CDR2 (germline): DFQATT, SNEGSKA (reference sequence). This CDR3 reads CSARDPWADRTPNEQFF. The DNA for the CDR3 is TGCAGTGCTAGAGATCCCTGGGCCGATAGGACCCCTAATGAGCAGTTCTTC.

V gene TRBV25-1 combines with J gene TRBJ1-1; no firm D call. There are 15 residues in the CDR3. Trimming cost V 1 base and J 1 base, with 10 bases left between them. The germline gives CDR1 MGHDK, CDR2 SYGVNS. CDR3 bases: TGTGCCAGCAGTGAATGGAACGGGCGGAACACTGAAGCTTTCTTT. This gives the protein CASSEWNGRNTEAFF.

This clonotype was counted between two and nine times. Since a much larger clone is just one base distant, this may be a read error. The V and J genes are TRBV11-2 and TRBJ2-1, with a tentative D call TRBD2 (6 bases). Germline V gives CDR1 SGHAT, CDR2 FQNNGV. This CDR3 comprises 17 residues. V was cut by 8 bases and J by 3 bases, with 23 bases left in between. The CDR3 DNA is TGTGCCAGCGGGAAGGACGGGAGTACGTTGGGCTACAATGAGCAGTTCTTC. This codes for CASGKDGSTLGYNEQFF. Filled out from reference TRBV11-2 and TRBJ2-1, the complete variable domain reads EAGVAQSPRYKIIEKRQSVAFWCNPISGHATLYWYQQILGQGPKLLIQFQNNGVVDDSQLPKDRFSAERLKGVDSTLKIQPAKLEDSAVYLCASGKDGSTLGYNEQFFGPGTRLTVL.

This clonotype has a handful of counts. The V call is TRBV29-1, the J call TRBJ2-1; D is possibly TRBD1 or TRBD2 (5 bases each). CDR1 and CDR2 (germline): SQVTM, ANQGSEA. The V gene lost 1 base and the J gene lost 1 base, with 20 bases spanning the gap. CDR3 length equals 18 residues. The CDR3: CSVEGVGVGPSSYNEQFF. CDR3 DNA: TGCAGCGTTGAAGGGGTGGGAGTGGGACCCAGTTCCTACAATGAGCAGTTCTTC.

This clonotype was recorded at least ten times. This chain joins TRBV28 and TRBJ2-1; 9 positions agree with TRBD1. Germline loops: CDR1 MDHEN, CDR2 SYDVKM. The CDR3 has 16 amino acids. The J segment lost 2 bases and the V segment lost 5 bases, leaving 7 bases of the junction unmatched. CDR3 DNA sequence: TGTGCCAGCAGTAATCCGGGACAGGGCACCTACAATGAGCAGTTCTTC. It codes for CASSNPGQGTYNEQFF.

Worth noting for this clonotype: Being one base from a much bigger clone, this may be a read error. A read error is likely, as this CDR3 ends without the conserved phenylalanine or tryptophan. This chain connects TRBV20-1 to TRBJ1-1, with 8 positions matching TRBD1. The germline gives CDR1 DFQATT, CDR2 SNEGSKA (reference sequence). V trimming: 4 bases; J trimming: 1 base; junction bases outside the gene matches: 5. This CDR3 spans 14 amino acids. CDR3 coding DNA: TGCAGTGCTACACAGGGGGTCACGAACACTGAAGCTTTCCTT. Translated, it gives CSATQGVTNTEAFL.

There are many counts of this clonotype. The chain joins TRBV7-9 to TRBJ2-7; D unresolved. Germline loops: CDR1 SEHNR, CDR2 FQNEAQ (reference sequence). The length of the CDR3 is 15 residues. Between the trimmed V and J ends, which lost 1 base and 2 bases, there was a span of 12 bases. The CDR3 bases are TGTGCCAGCAGCTTAGAGGCAGGAGTGGCCTACGAGCAGTACTTC. It is translated as CASSLEAGVAYEQYF.

The chain carries TRBV29-1 and TRBJ1-2, with 9 bases aligning to TRBD1. The V gene's germline CDR1 is SQVTM and CDR2 ANQGSEA. Trimming took 7 bases from V and 5 from J; bases not matched to a gene: 5. The CDR3 is made up of 12 amino acids. CDR3 in DNA: TGCAGCGCCGGACAGGGGTGGTATGGCTACACCTTC. Its protein product is CSAGQGWYGYTF. Full variable domain (remainder filled in from reference TRBV29-1 and TRBJ1-2): SAVISQKPSRDICQRGTSLTIQCQVDSQVTMMFWYRQQPGQSLTLIATANQGSEATYESGFVIDKFPISRPNLTFSTLTVSNMSPEDSSIYLCSAGQGWYGYTFGSGTRLTVV.

This clonotype was detected ten times or more. The chain employs TRBV28 and TRBJ2-1; weak D call: TRBD2 (6 bases). This CDR3 has 15 amino acids. With 2 bases removed from V and 9 bases from J, the gap between germline ends came to 17 bases. CDR1 is MDHEN, CDR2 SYDVKM, per germline. The CDR3 loop reads CASSLRSGVGSEQFF. CDR3 in DNA: TGTGCCAGCAGTTTAAGGTCGGGAGTCGGTAGTGAGCAGTTCTTC.

The CDR3 DNA sequence: TGTGCCAGTAGTATCCCAGCGGGAGGGAACAATGAGCAGTTCTTC. It specifies CASSIPAGGNNEQFF. The chain is built from TRBV19 and TRBJ2-1, with 10 bases lining up with TRBD2. CDR1 is LNHDA and CDR2 is SQIVND in the germline V gene (reference sequence). CDR3 length equals 15 residues. The junction had 4 bases not matched to a gene; V was cut back by 3 bases and J by 5 bases.

This clonotype was seen a handful of times. This chain joins TRBV19 and TRBJ1-5; no firm D call. V dropped 7 bases and J dropped 0 bases, with 16 bases sitting between them. Germline V gene lookup returns CDR1 LNHDA and CDR2 SQIVND (reference sequence). The CDR3 is 16 residues long. CDR3 sequence: CASTLRAAYSNQPQHF. Here the CDR3 DNA reads TGTGCCAGTACTCTCCGGGCAGCTTATAGCAATCAGCCCCAGCATTTT. The complete variable domain, with remaining parts taken from reference TRBV19 and TRBJ1-5, reads DGGITQSPKYLFRKEGQNVTLSCEQNLNHDAMYWYRQDPGQGLRLIYYSQIVNDFQKGDIAEGYSVSREKKESFPLTVTSAQKNPTAFYLCASTLRAAYSNQPQHFGDGTRLSIL.

This clonotype has just a few counts. This chain joins TRBV19 and TRBJ1-1; D is ambiguous. Trimming took 3 bases from V and 4 from J, leaving 12 bases between them. Germline CDR1 is LNHDA and CDR2 is SQIVND (reference sequence). The CDR3 consists of 14 residues. The CDR3 coding sequence is TGTGCCAGTAGTATTATGGCCAGCGGCACTGAAGCTTTCTTT. This sequence encodes CASSIMASGTEAFF.

The sample holds a few counts of this clonotype. V gene TRBV24-1 combines with J gene TRBJ1-5; D gene unclear. The CDR3 contains 14 residues. Per the germline V gene, CDR1 is KGHDR and CDR2 is SFDVKD. With 3 bases removed from V and 4 bases from J, the gap between germline ends came to 9 bases. The CDR3 sequence: CATSDLGENQPQHF. The CDR3, as DNA: TGTGCCACCAGTGATCTAGGAGAGAATCAGCCCCAGCATTTT.

This clonotype was counted many times. DNA for the CDR3: TGTGCCAGCAGTGAAAGGTCTAGACTGAGTTACGAGCAGTACTTC. It specifies CASSERSRLSYEQYF. The chain combines TRBV6-1 with TRBJ2-7; D remains unclear. CDR3 length equals 15 residues. From germline, CDR1 is MNHNS and CDR2 SASEGT. Trimming cost V 2 bases and J 4 bases, with 15 bases left between them.

The chain combines TRBV7-6 with TRBJ2-1, with D perhaps being TRBD1 or TRBD2 (5 bases each). CDR3 size: 17 residues. The germline CDR1 and CDR2 sequences are SGHVS and FNYEAQ. The V and J ends lost 5 bases and 1 base respectively, with 18 bases between them. The CDR3: CASSHGAVRSSYNEQFF. Written as DNA, the CDR3 is TGTGCCAGCAGCCACGGGGCGGTTAGATCGTCCTACAATGAGCAGTTCTTC. The whole variable domain, filled in from reference TRBV7-6 and TRBJ2-1, reads GAGVSQSPRYKVTKRGQDVALRCDPISGHVSLYWYRQALGQGPEFLTYFNYEAQQDKSGLPNDRFSAERPEGSISTLTIQRTEQRDSAMYRCASSHGAVRSSYNEQFFGPGTRLTVL.

This clonotype was observed at least ten times. The chain recombines TRBV12-3 or TRBV12-4 with TRBJ1-2; 7 positions agree with TRBD1. This CDR3 spans 15 amino acids. V gave up 5 bases and J gave up 3 bases; unmatched junction bases: 9. CDR3 DNA sequence: TGTGCCAGCAGTATCATACAGGGGTCCGACTATGGCTACACCTTC. This sequence encodes CASSIIQGSDYGYTF.

This clonotype has just a few counts. The chain carries TRBV28 and TRBJ2-1; D not resolved. This CDR3 has 11 amino acids. Between the trimmed V and J ends, which lost 2 bases and 8 bases, there was a span of 4 bases. CDR1 and CDR2 (germline): MDHEN, SYDVKM. The DNA of the CDR3 is TGTGCCAGCAGTTTAAGACATGAGCAGTTCTTC. Translation: CASSLRHEQFF.

The CDR3 coding sequence is TGTGCCATCGGTCGGGTGGCGGGAGCATACAATGAGCAGTTCTTC. Its translation is CAIGRVAGAYNEQFF. The chain joins TRBV10-3 to TRBJ2-1, with 7 bases fitting TRBD2. The germline V gene has CDR1 ENHRY and CDR2 SYGVKD. The CDR3 sequence is 15 residues long. Losses at the gene ends were 8 bases for V and 4 bases for J; bases not matched to a gene: 11.

This clonotype was seen ten or more times. The chain couples TRBV30 to TRBJ2-3; unclear D gene. CDR3 size: 14 residues. Trimming took 4 bases from V and 2 from J, leaving 13 bases between them. The germline V gene encodes CDR1 GTSNPN and CDR2 SVGIG (reference sequence). This CDR3 reads CAWNSAINTDTQYF. CDR3 sequence (DNA): TGTGCCTGGAACTCGGCCATTAACACAGATACGCAGTATTTT.

This clonotype was seen only a few times. V and J are TRBV29-1 and TRBJ1-2; unclear D gene. The ends were cut back, 2 bases at V and 8 bases at J, with 9 bases in the middle. CDR3 length: 11 residues. Germline CDR1 reads SQVTM; CDR2 reads ANQGSEA. This CDR3 is CSVEPGVGYTF. CDR3 coding DNA: TGCAGCGTTGAACCCGGGGTCGGCTACACCTTC.

This clonotype appeared many times. The chain joins TRBV29-1 to TRBJ1-1; the D gene is possibly TRBD1 (6 bases). Germline V lookup: CDR1 SQVTM, CDR2 ANQGSEA. The CDR3 contains 16 residues. Trimming removed 3 bases from V and 1 base from J, with 18 bases in between. CDR3 in DNA: TGCAGCGTTGAGCCCAGGGGACGCGTTAAGAACACTGAAGCTTTCTTT. Residues: CSVEPRGRVKNTEAFF.

Comment on this clonotype: This sequence may be a read error, since a much larger clone differs from it by one base. The chain uses TRBV10-3 and TRBJ2-7, with D perhaps matching TRBD2 (6 bases). This CDR3 has 15 amino acids. Germline V CDR1 and CDR2: ENHRY, SYGVKD. V dropped 5 bases and J dropped 0 bases, with 14 bases sitting between them. CDR3 residues: CAISNTSRASYEQYF. The CDR3 region has the DNA TGTGCCATCAGTAATACTAGCAGAGCCTCCTACGAGCAGTACTTC.

This clonotype was detected many times. The chain employs TRBV18 and TRBJ2-3; D not resolved. Germline-derived CDR1 and CDR2 are KGHSH and LQKENI. V was shortened by 2 bases and J by 4 bases, with 7 bases between the two germline ends. The CDR3 loop spans 13 amino acids. CDR3 DNA: TGTGCCAGCTCACCAGGCGTTTCAGATACGCAGTATTTT. This gives the protein CASSPGVSDTQYF.

This clonotype has ten or more counts. V and J are TRBV12-3 or TRBV12-4 and TRBJ2-2, with 7 bases that match TRBD2. This CDR3 spans 15 amino acids. V was clipped by 10 bases and J by 0 bases; unmatched bases: 8. The CDR3: CATRPGLTNTGELFF. In DNA form, the CDR3 reads TGTGCCACCCGGCCGGGACTAACGAACACCGGGGAGCTGTTTTTT.

Comment on this clonotype: Lacking the conserved final phenylalanine or tryptophan, this CDR3 likely reflects a read error. The rearrangement joins TRBV30 to TRBJ2-3, with D unresolved. Trimming took 1 base from V and 4 from J, leaving 6 bases between them. Germline values: CDR1 GTSNPN, CDR2 SVGIG (reference sequence). This CDR3 region has 12 residues. The CDR3 loop reads CAWSGSADTQYL. The DNA for the CDR3 is TGTGCCTGGAGTGGGAGTGCAGATACGCAGTATCTT.